This T cell receptor beta chain was sequenced during a study of control samples from healthy donors and cancer patients. Here immunoSEQ multiplex PCR was the method, and the copy in TCRdb shows in-frame clones only, minus some. The sample shows over 150,000 clones, approximately 94% of them seen only once. Germline V CDR1 and CDR2: GTSNPN, SVGIG (reference sequence). CDR3 size: 14 residues. After removal of 0 bases from V and 4 bases from J, the junction contained 4 bases not matched to a gene. Sequencing was done on a sample of blood. The receptor was isolated from a middle-aged man in good health. This chain joins TRBV30 and TRBJ2-7, with 9 nucleotides matching TRBD2. The CDR3 reads CAWSVGLAGYEQYF. As DNA, the CDR3 is TGTGCCTGGAGTGTGGGCCTAGCGGGGTACGAGCAGTACTTC.